The clone carrying this T cell receptor (beta chain) has more than one count but fewer than ten. Antigen: not known. The J segment lost 1 base and the V segment lost 6 bases, leaving 5 bases of the junction unmatched. The CDR3 runs to 15 residues. CDR1 is MDHEN, CDR2 SYDVKM, per germline. These data belong to a study of early T cells in non-severe SARS-CoV-2 infection. Broader study findings: Using VDJdb, the matching emphasized anti-spike CD8 responses while missing private and CD4 specificities.

Individual cDNA molecules carried attached unique molecular identifiers. Each CDR3 protein gets one entry after TCRdb re-called the 5' RACE reads with MiXCR. The sample shows 30,000 to 35,000 distinct CDR3 sequences, around 6.6% of them seen only once. The sample was whole blood. The receptor's source is an adult who was a healthcare worker with PCR-confirmed SARS-CoV-2 infection or an uninfected control (not recorded which). The V gene is TRBV28, the J gene TRBJ2-4; 8 nucleotides align to TRBD1. The CDR3 sequence is CASSLRTGAKNIQYF. In DNA form, the CDR3 reads TGTGCCAGCAGCCTGAGGACAGGGGCCAAAAACATTCAGTACTTC.